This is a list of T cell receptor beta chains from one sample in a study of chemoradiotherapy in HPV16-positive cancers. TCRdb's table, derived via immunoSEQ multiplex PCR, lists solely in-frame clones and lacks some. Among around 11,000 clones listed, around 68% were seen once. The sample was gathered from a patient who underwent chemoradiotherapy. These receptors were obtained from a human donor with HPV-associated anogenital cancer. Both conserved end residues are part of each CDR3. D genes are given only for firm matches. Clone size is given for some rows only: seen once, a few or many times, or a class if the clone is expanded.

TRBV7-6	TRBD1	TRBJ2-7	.	TGTGCCAGCAGCAAAGCGACAGGGTTGGAGCAGTACTTC	CASSKATGLEQYF
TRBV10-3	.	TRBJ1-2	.	TGTGCCACCCAGGGAGGGGCGCCTAACTATGGCTACACCTTC	CATQGGAPNYGYTF
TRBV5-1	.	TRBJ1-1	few	TGCGCCAGCAGGGTGGGGAACACTGAAGCTTTCTTT	CASRVGNTEAFF
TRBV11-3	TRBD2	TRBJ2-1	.	TGTGCCAGCAGCTTAGACCCCTCTAGCGGCAACGCGTTCTTC	CASSLDPSSGNAFF
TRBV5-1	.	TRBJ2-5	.	TGCGCCAGCAGCTTCGGTAGGCCGGAAGAGACCCAGTACTTC	CASSFGRPEETQYF
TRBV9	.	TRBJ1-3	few	TGTGCCAGCAGCGTAGCCCCCGTCGGAAACACCATATATTTT	CASSVAPVGNTIYF
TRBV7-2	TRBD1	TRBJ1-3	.	TGTGCCAGCAGCTCCCAGCGGGACAGGCGGTTATTGTCTGGAAACACCATATATTTT	CASSSQRDRRLLSGNTIYF
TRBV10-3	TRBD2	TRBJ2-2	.	TGTGCCATCACCCGTCGGGAGGGCACCGGGGAGCTGTTTTTT	CAITRREGTGELFF
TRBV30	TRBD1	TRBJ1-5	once	TGTGCCTGGGGGACAGGGGCTGGCAATCAGCCCCAGCATTTT	CAWGTGAGNQPQHF
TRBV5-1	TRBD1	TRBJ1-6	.	TGCGCCAGCAGCCCACAGGGGCGGGATTCACCCCTCCACTTT	CASSPQGRDSPLHF
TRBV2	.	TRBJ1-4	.	TGTGCCAGCAGTGGGGACGCTCGGGCCGTTAATGAAAAACTGTTTTTT	CASSGDARAVNEKLFF
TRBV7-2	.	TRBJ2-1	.	TGTGCCAGCAGCTTAGGCCAAGGGGTGATTTCCTACAATGAGCAGTTCTTC	CASSLGQGVISYNEQFF
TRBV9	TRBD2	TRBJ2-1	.	TGTGCCAGCAGCGTAGGCCCTGGACTAGCGGGAGGAGGTGAGCAGTTCTTC	CASSVGPGLAGGGEQFF
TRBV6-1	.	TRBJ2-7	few	TGTGCCAGCAGTAGAGAAGGCTACGAGCAGTACTTC	CASSREGYEQYF
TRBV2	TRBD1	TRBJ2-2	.	TGTGCCAGCAGTGAACCTCGGGACAGGGCGAACACCGGGGAGCTGTTTTTT	CASSEPRDRANTGELFF
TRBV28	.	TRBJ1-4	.	TGTGCCAGCACCCCAAACGGGGGCGGCACTAATGAAAAACTGTTTTTT	CASTPNGGGTNEKLFF
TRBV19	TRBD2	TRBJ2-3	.	TGTGCCAGTAAGAATAAGCGGGGCCGCACAGATACGCAGTATTTT	CASKNKRGRTDTQYF
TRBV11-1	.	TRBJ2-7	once	TGTGCCAGCAGCTTAGCAGGGCATTTGGAGCAGTACTTC	CASSLAGHLEQYF
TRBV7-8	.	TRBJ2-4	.	TGTGCCAGCAGCCCAGTCGGCAGGGGAGGATTTCCAGGCAAAAACATTCAGTACTTC	CASSPVGRGGFPGKNIQYF
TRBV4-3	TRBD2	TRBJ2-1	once	TGCGCCAGCAGCCACGACTTCGGCAGGGCTAGCGGGGGGGTTTCCTACAATGAGCAGTTCTTC	CASSHDFGRASGGVSYNEQFF
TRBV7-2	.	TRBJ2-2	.	TGTGCCAGCAGCCGTCTCCCCGGGGAGCTGTTTTTT	CASSRLPGELFF
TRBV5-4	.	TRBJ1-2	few	TGTGCCAGCAGCCTGATCCAGACGAGAACATTCGTCAGTGGCGGCGGCTACACCTTC	CASSLIQTRTFVSGGGYTF
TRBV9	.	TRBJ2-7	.	TGTGCCAGCAGCGTAGGTGGGAGTGTCTACGAGCAGTACTTC	CASSVGGSVYEQYF
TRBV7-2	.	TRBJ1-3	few	TGTGCCAGCAGCTTAGCTACAGGCCTCTCTGGAAACACCATATATTTT	CASSLATGLSGNTIYF
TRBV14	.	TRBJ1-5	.	TGTGCCAGCAGCCTGGGTCCCAATCAGCCCCAGCATTTT	CASSLGPNQPQHF
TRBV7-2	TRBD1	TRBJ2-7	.	TGTGCCAGCAGCGTGCAACCGGGACAGAGAACCTCCTACGAGCAGTACTTC	CASSVQPGQRTSYEQYF
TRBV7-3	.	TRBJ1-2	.	TGTGCCAGCAGCTTATCGTCTAGCGGCGGCTACACCTTC	CASSLSSSGGYTF
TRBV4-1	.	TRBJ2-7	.	TGCGCCAGCAGCCAAGGAAGAATGTGGGACCGAGCCTACGAGCAGTACTTC	CASSQGRMWDRAYEQYF
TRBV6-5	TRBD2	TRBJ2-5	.	TGTGCCAGCAGGCGGGGGGCAGGAGAGACCCAGTACTTC	CASRRGAGETQYF
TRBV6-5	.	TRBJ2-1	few	TGTGCCAGCATCTCCGTGGGAGCCTACAATGAGCAGTTCTTC	CASISVGAYNEQFF
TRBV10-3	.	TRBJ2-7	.	TGTGCCATCAGTGCTGCCGGGACGCGTCTCGCCTACGAGCAGTACTTC	CAISAAGTRLAYEQYF
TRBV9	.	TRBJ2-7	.	TGTGCCAGCGGTCGGTCGTCGCGGCTTGGCTACGAGCAGTACTTC	CASGRSSRLGYEQYF
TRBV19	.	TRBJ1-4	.	TGTGCCAGTAGTACGGCGGGCCCGGGACCCCCCGAAAAACTGTTTTTT	CASSTAGPGPPEKLFF
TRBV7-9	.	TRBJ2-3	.	TGTGCCAGCAGCTTGTTGCGAGATACGCAGTATTTT	CASSLLRDTQYF
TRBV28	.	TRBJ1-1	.	TGTGCCGCAAAAAGGAACACTGAAGCTTTCTTT	CAAKRNTEAFF
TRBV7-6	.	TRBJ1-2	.	TGTGCCAGCAGCAGAGGGCCAGGGGATGGCTACACCTTC	CASSRGPGDGYTF
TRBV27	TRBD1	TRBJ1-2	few	TGTGCCAGCAGTCAAGGACAGGGCTATGGCTACACCTTC	CASSQGQGYGYTF
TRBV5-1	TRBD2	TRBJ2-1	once	TGCGCCAGCAGCTTACCCCCCATTGAGCGGGAAAGTGTAAATGAGCAGTTCTTC	CASSLPPIERESVNEQFF
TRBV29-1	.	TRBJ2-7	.	TGCAGCGTTCTACGGGTTGCTAGCTCCTACGAGCAGTACTTC	CSVLRVASSYEQYF
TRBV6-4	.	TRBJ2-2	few	TGTGCCAGCAGTGCGGGGGTAGGGACCGGGGAGCTGTTTTTT	CASSAGVGTGELFF
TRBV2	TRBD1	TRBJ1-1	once	TGTGCCAGCAGTGAAGAAAGGACAGGGGGCACTGAAGCTTTCTTT	CASSEERTGGTEAFF
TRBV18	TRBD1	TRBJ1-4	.	TGTGCCAGCTCACCCTACCTCCTTAGGCAGGGGGCTTTAGAACTGTTTTTT	CASSPYLLRQGALELFF
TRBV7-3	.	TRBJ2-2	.	TGTGCCAGCAGCGCCTACTTAAACACCGGGGAGCTGTTTTTT	CASSAYLNTGELFF
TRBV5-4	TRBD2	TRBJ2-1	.	TGTGCCAGCAGCTTCTGGGATAGCGGGAGGGGGAATGAGCAGTTCTTC	CASSFWDSGRGNEQFF
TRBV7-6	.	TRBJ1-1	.	TGTGCCAGCAGCTTAGAAGCGGTAAACACTGAAGCTTTCTTT	CASSLEAVNTEAFF
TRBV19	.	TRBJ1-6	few	TGTGCCAGTACCCAGGGTCTCAATAATTCACCCCTCCACTTT	CASTQGLNNSPLHF
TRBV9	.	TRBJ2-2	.	TGTGCCAGCAGCCCGCAGGGCAACACCGGGGAGCTGTTTTTT	CASSPQGNTGELFF
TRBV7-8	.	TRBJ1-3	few	TGTGCCAGCAGCTTAGCGCTCCCAAGCTACTCTGGAAACACCATATATTTT	CASSLALPSYSGNTIYF
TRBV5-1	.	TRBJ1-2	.	TGCGCCAGCAGCTTGTCGGGTTCCGGGGATGGCTACACCTTC	CASSLSGSGDGYTF
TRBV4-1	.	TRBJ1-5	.	TGCGCCAGCAGCCGTGGTGGGGTTGCTCAGCCCCAGCATTTT	CASSRGGVAQPQHF
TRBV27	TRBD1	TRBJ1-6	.	TGTGCCAGCAGTCTCCGACAGGGAGCTAATTCACCCCTCCACTTT	CASSLRQGANSPLHF
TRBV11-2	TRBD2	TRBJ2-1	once	TGTGCCAGCAGCCTCTCCGGGGGGTGGGTGGGCAATGAGCAGTTCTTC	CASSLSGGWVGNEQFF
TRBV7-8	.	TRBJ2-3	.	TGTGCCAGCAGCTTATATGAGTATTTGAGGAAAGCTAGCACAGATACGCAGTATTTT	CASSLYEYLRKASTDTQYF
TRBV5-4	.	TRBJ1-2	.	TGTGCCAGCAGCCCTTTTATTAGGACCGTAAACTATGGCTACACCTTC	CASSPFIRTVNYGYTF
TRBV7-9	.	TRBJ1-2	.	TGTGCCAGCAGCTTAGCTTGGGGGTCGCCGAATGGCTACACCTTC	CASSLAWGSPNGYTF
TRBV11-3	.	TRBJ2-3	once	TGTGCCAGCGGGTCAGATACGCAGTATTTT	CASGSDTQYF
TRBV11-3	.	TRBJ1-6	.	TGTGCCAGCAGCTTAGGGCTTACGAAAAGACCCCTCCACTTT	CASSLGLTKRPLHF
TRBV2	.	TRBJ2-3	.	TGTGCCAGCGCAGCGAGAATGACAGATACGCAGTATTTT	CASAARMTDTQYF